This record concerns one T cell receptor beta chain sequence. The protocol was immunoSEQ multiplex PCR, while the TCRdb copy is restricted to in-frame clones and leaves out a portion. This table has about 100,000 clones, roughly 96% appearing once. The data belong to a study of technical replicates of blood from several donors. CDR3 size: 16 residues. Germline V gene lookup returns CDR1 KGHSH and CDR2 LQKENI. V lost 2 bases and J 0 bases, leaving 13 bases between the germline ends. This chain links TRBV18 with TRBJ1-1; weak D call: TRBD1 (5 bases). Input material: T cells isolated from PBMCs. The origin of this receptor is a human donor in good health. This CDR3 reads CASSPGVGAMNTEAFF. In DNA, the CDR3 is TGTGCCAGCTCACCAGGGGTAGGGGCCATGAACACTGAAGCTTTCTTT.